Below are 8 T cell receptor beta chains sequenced from a single sample in a study of blood T cell repertoires in COVID-19. Assay used: immunoSEQ multiplex PCR; TCRdb lists only in-frame clones, some missing. The sample holds roughly 250,000 clones, 80% to 90% seen once. The sample was peripheral blood. The receptors were gathered from a woman in her thirties with COVID-19, enrolled during active disease.

The rearrangement links TRBV7-8 to TRBJ2-7, with 7 nucleotides matching TRBD2. The CDR3 has 15 residues. Unmatched junction bases numbered 5, after V lost 1 base and J lost 2 bases. Germline-derived CDR1 and CDR2 are SGHVS and FQNEAQ. The CDR3 protein is CASSLVSAGAYEQYF. The CDR3, as DNA: TGTGCCAGCAGCTTAGTCTCGGCGGGAGCCTACGAGCAGTACTTC. Based on the CDR3 plus reference TRBV7-8 and TRBJ2-7, the full variable domain is GAGVSQSPRYKVAKRGQDVALRCDPISGHVSLFWYQQALGQGPEFLTYFQNEAQLDKSGLPSDRFFAERPEGSVSTLKIQRTQQEDSAVYLCASSLVSAGAYEQYFGPGTRLTVT.

This clone was counted a single time. V and J are TRBV28 and TRBJ2-7, with 10 positions matching TRBD1. J gave up 5 bases and V 3 bases, and 7 bases lay outside the gene matches. Germline V gene data show CDR1 as MDHEN and CDR2 as SYDVKM. CDR3 length equals 15 residues. The CDR3 is CASSLLGTGVHEQYF. For the CDR3, the DNA is TGTGCCAGCAGTTTGTTAGGGACAGGGGTCCACGAGCAGTACTTC.

This chain joins TRBV27 and TRBJ2-7; 9 bases align to TRBD1. The CDR3 totals 16 residues. The trim removed 2 bases at V and 3 bases at J, leaving 8 bases unmatched. CDR1 and CDR2 (germline): MNHEY, SMNVEV (reference sequence). Here the CDR3 DNA reads TGTGCCAGCAGTTTAATAACGACAGGGGGGTACTACGAGCAGTACTTC. It translates to CASSLITTGGYYEQYF.

The V call is TRBV6-5, the J call TRBJ1-1; unclear D gene. This CDR3 has 14 amino acids. V was pared by 0 bases and J by 5 bases, with 10 bases between. In germline, CDR1 is MNHEY, CDR2 SVGAGI. The CDR3 spells CASSYSGGHTEAFF. The CDR3 DNA reads as TGTGCCAGCAGTTACTCGGGCGGGCATACTGAAGCTTTCTTT.

The gene calls are TRBV5-1 and TRBJ2-7; 8 bases are a match to TRBD2. Trimming took 2 bases from V and 6 from J; bases not matched to a gene: 7. Per the germline V gene, CDR1 is SGHRS and CDR2 is YFSETQ. The CDR3 runs 14 residues. The CDR3 nucleotides are TGCGCCAGCAGCTTCTTAGCGGGGCCACTCGAGCAGTACTTC. Translated, it gives CASSFLAGPLEQYF.

V usage is TRBV4-2 and J usage is TRBJ2-1; TRBD2 aligns across 11 bases. The germline V gene has CDR1 LGHNA and CDR2 YNFKEQ. The CDR3 loop spans 16 amino acids. V lost 1 base and J lost 4; bases outside the gene matches: 3. The CDR3 sequence is CASSQGLAGGYNEQFF. The CDR3 nucleotides are TGTGCCAGCAGCCAAGGGCTAGCGGGGGGTTACAATGAGCAGTTCTTC.

V usage is TRBV13 and J usage is TRBJ2-3, with TRBD2 matching over 7 bases. CDR1 is PRHDT, CDR2 FYEKMQ, per germline (reference sequence). Trimming at V came to 1 base and at J to 1 base, leaving 11 bases not matched to a gene. CDR3 length equals 18 residues. The CDR3 loop is CASSLVDPRGWGTDTQYF. CDR3 sequence (DNA): TGTGCCAGCAGCTTAGTCGACCCGCGGGGGTGGGGCACAGATACGCAGTATTTT.

This clone appeared a few times. The V gene is TRBV6-5, the J gene TRBJ1-1, with a tentative D call TRBD1 (5 bases). Trimming left V 7 bases short and J 1 base short, with 16 bases between. The germline V gene has CDR1 MNHEY and CDR2 SVGAGI. The length of the CDR3 is 15 residues. CDR3 in DNA: TGTGCCAGCATTCGGCAACTGACAGCGAACACTGAAGCTTTCTTT. This encodes CASIRQLTANTEAFF.